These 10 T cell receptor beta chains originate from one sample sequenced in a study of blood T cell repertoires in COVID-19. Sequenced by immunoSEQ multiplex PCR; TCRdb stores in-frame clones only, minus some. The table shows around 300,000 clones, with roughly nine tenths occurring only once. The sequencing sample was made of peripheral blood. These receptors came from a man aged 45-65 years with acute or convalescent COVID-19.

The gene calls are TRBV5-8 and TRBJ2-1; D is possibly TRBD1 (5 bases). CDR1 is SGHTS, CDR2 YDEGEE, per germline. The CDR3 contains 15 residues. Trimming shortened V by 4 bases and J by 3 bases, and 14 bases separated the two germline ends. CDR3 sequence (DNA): TGTGCCAGCAGCCCTGACAGTCAGGTCTACAATGAGCAGTTCTTC. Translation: CASSPDSQVYNEQFF.

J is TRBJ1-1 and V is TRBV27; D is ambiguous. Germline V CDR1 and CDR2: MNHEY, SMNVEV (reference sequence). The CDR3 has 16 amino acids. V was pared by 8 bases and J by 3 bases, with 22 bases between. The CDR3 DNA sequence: TGTGCCAGCCTATCGTTCCGGGTGAAGGGAGACACTGAAGCTTTCTTT. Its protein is CASLSFRVKGDTEAFF.

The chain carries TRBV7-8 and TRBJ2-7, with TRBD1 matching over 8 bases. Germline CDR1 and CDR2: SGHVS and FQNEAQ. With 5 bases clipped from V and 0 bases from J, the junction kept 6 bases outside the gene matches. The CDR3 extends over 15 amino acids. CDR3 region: CASSLWTGSSYEQYF. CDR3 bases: TGTGCCAGCAGCCTTTGGACAGGGAGCTCCTACGAGCAGTACTTC.

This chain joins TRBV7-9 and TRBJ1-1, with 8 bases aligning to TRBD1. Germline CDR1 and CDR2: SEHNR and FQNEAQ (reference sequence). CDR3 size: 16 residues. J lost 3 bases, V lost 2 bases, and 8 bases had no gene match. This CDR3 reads CASSLLAGGADTEAFF. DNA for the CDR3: TGTGCCAGCAGCTTACTAGCAGGGGGCGCGGACACTGAAGCTTTCTTT.

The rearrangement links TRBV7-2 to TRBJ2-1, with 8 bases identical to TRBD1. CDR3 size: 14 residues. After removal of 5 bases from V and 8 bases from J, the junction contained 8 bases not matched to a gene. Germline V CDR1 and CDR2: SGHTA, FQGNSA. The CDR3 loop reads CASSRRTGSYEQFF. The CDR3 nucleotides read TGTGCCAGCAGCCGGAGGACAGGGTCATATGAGCAGTTCTTC.

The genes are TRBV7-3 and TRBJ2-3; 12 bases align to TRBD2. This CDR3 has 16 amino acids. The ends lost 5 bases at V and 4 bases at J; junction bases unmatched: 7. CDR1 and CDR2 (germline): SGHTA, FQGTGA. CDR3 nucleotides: TGTGCCAGCAGCATCTCTAGCGGGGGGGCGGCAGATACGCAGTATTTT. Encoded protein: CASSISSGGAADTQYF.

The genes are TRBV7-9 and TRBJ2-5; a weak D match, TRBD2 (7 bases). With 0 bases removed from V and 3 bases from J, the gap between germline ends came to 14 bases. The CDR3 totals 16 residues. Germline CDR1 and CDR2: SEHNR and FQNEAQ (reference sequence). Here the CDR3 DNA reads TGTGCCAGCAGCTTAGCGAGGGGGGGCCCGAAAGAGACCCAGTACTTC. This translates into CASSLARGGPKETQYF.

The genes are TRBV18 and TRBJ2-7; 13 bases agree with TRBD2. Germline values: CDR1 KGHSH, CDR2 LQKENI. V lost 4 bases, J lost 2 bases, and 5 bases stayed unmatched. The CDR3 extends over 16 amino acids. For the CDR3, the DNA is TGTGCCAGCTCACATGGGACTAGCGGGGCCACCTACGAGCAGTACTTC. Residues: CASSHGTSGATYEQYF. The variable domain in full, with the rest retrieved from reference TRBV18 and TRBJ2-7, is NAGVMQNPRHLVRRRGQEARLRCSPMKGHSHVYWYRQLPEEGLKFMVYLQKENIIDESGMPKERFSAEFPKEGPSILRIQQVVRGDSAAYFCASSHGTSGATYEQYFGPGTRLTVT.

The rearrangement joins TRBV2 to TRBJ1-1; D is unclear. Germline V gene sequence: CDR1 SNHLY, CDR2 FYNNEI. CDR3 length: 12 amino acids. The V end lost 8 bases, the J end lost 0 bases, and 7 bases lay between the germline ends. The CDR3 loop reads CASAQLNTEAFF. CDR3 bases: TGTGCCAGCGCACAGTTGAACACTGAAGCTTTCTTT.

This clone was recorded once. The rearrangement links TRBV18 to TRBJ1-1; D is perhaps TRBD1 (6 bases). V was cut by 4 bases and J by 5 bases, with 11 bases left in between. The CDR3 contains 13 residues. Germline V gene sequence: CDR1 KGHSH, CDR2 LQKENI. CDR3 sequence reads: CASSQQGGTEAFF. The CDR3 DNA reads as TGTGCCAGCTCACAACAGGGTGGTACTGAAGCTTTCTTT.